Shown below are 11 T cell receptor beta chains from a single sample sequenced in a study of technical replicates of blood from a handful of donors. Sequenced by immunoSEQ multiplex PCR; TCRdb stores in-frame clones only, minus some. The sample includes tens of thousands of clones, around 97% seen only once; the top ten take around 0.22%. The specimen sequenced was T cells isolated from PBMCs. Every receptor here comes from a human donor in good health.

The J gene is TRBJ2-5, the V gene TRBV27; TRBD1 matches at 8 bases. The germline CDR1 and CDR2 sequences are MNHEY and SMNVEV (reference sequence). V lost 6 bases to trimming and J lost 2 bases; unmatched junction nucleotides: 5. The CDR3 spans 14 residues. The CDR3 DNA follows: TGTGCCAGCAGCCTCGACAGGGGACAAGAGACCCAGTACTTC. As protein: CASSLDRGQETQYF.

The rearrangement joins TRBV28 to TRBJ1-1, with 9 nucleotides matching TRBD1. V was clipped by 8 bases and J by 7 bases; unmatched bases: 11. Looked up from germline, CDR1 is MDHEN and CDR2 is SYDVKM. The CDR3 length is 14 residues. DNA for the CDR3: TGTGCCAGCCTGGGCATCGGGACAGGGCTTGAAGCTTTCTTT. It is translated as CASLGIGTGLEAFF.

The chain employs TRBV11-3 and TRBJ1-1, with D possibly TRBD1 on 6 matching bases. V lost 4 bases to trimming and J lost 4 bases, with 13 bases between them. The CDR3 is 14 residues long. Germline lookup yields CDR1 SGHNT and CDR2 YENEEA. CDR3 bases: TGTGCCAGCAGCTCGGACAGTAGGAGCACTGAAGCTTTCTTT. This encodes CASSSDSRSTEAFF.

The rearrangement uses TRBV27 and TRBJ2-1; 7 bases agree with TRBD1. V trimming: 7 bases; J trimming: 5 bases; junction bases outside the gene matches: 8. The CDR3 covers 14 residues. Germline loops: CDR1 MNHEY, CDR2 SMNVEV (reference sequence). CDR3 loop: CASTKTGYHNEQFF. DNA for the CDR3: TGTGCCAGCACGAAGACAGGGTACCACAATGAGCAGTTCTTC.

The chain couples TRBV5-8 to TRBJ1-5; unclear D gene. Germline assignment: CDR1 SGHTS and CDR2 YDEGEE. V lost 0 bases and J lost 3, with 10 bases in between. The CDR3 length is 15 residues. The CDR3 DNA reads TGTGCCAGCAGCTTGGACAGTCGTGTCAATCAGCCCCAGCATTTT. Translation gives CASSLDSRVNQPQHF.

The CDR3 coding sequence is TGTGCCAGCAGTTACCTTACAGGGGGTAACACTGAAGCTTTCTTT. This encodes CASSYLTGGNTEAFF. The rearrangement joins TRBV6-5 to TRBJ1-1; 8 positions agree with TRBD1. CDR1 is MNHEY, CDR2 SVGAGI, per germline. This CDR3 comprises 15 residues. Losses at the gene ends were 2 bases for V and 2 bases for J; bases not matched to a gene: 4.

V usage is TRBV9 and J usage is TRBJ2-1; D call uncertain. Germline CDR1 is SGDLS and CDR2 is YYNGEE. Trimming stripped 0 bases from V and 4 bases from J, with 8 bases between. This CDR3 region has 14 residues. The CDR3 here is CASSVGLIYNEQFF. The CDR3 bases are TGTGCCAGCAGCGTAGGACTCATTTACAATGAGCAGTTCTTC. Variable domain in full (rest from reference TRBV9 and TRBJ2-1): DSGVTQTPKHLITATGQRVTLRCSPRSGDLSVYWYQQSLDQGLQFLIQYYNGEERAKGNILERFSAQQFPDLHSELNLSSLELGDSALYFCASSVGLIYNEQFFGPGTRLTVL.

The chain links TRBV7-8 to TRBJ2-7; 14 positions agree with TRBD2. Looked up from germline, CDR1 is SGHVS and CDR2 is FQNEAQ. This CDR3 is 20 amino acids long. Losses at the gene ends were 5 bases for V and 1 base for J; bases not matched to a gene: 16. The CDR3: CASSPGGSGTSGGFSYEQYF. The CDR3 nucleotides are TGTGCCAGCAGCCCAGGGGGGTCCGGGACTAGCGGGGGTTTTTCCTACGAGCAGTACTTC.

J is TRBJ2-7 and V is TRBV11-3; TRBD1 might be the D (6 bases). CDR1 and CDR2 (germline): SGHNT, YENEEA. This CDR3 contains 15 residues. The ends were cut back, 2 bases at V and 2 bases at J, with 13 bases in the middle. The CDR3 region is CASSLSGDNPYEQYF. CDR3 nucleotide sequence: TGTGCCAGCAGCTTATCCGGGGACAACCCCTACGAGCAGTACTTC. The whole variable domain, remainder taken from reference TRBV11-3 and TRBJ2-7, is EAGVVQSPRYKIIEKKQPVAFWCNPISGHNTLYWYLQNLGQGPELLIRYENEEAVDDSQLPKDRFSAERLKGVDSTLKIQPAELGDSAVYLCASSLSGDNPYEQYFGPGTRLTVT.

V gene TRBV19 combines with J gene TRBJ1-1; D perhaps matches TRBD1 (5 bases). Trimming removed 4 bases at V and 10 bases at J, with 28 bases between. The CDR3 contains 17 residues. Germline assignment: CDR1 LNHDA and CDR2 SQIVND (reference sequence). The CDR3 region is CASSRDERGGIKRSAFF. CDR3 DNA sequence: TGTGCCAGTAGTAGGGACGAACGGGGGGGGATAAAAAGATCAGCTTTCTTT.

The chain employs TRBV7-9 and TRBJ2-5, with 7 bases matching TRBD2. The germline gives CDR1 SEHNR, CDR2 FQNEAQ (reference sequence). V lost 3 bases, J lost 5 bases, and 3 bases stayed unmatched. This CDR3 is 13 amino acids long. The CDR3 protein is CASSFSGWETQYF. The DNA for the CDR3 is TGTGCCAGCAGCTTTAGCGGGTGGGAGACCCAGTACTTC.